This TCR beta chain was profiled in a study of control samples from healthy donors and cancer patients. The germline V gene encodes CDR1 SGHTA and CDR2 FQGNSA. J lost 4 bases, V lost 5 bases, and 5 bases had no gene match. The CDR3 spans 15 residues. The method was immunoSEQ multiplex PCR; TCRdb's version includes in-frame clones alone and lacks a portion of them. The sample records 110,000 or so clones, about 80% being singletons. This clonotype was obtained from a woman aged 45 to 65 in good health. This chain connects TRBV7-2 to TRBJ2-7; 13 bases fit TRBD2. Sequencing was done on a sample of blood. The CDR3 DNA is TGTGCCAGCAGCCCCGGGACTAGCGGGGCTTACGAGCAGTACTTC. Translated, it gives CASSPGTSGAYEQYF.